This T cell receptor (beta chain) was recorded in a study of T cells in Graves' hyperthyroidism and ophthalmopathy. This clonotype occurred many times. RNA transcripts were the template for amplifying TCR beta CDR3 regions. Initially, a first-round RT-PCR of the TCR CDR3 employed the HTBI primer set. MiXCR was run by TCRdb on the multiplex PCR reads, yielding one entry per CDR3 protein. Of approximately 360,000 distinct CDR3 sequences detected, around 14% appear once; the ten largest clones hold 28%. V was clipped by 4 bases and J by 2 bases, with 15 bases between them. The CDR3 length is 15 residues. Germline values: CDR1 SGHTS, CDR2 YDEGEE. Recently diagnosed hyperthyroidism of less than 2 months' duration affected patients aged 18 to 65. Exclusion criteria comprised uncontrolled infection, other autoimmune disease, pregnancy or lactation.

This sequence was found in a woman aged 18 to 35 with Graves' hyperthyroidism that later progressed to Graves' ophthalmopathy. The sample was blood. The V gene is TRBV5-8, the J gene TRBJ2-5; possibly TRBD1 or TRBD2 for D (5 bases each). The CDR3 DNA is TGTGCCAGCAGCACCGGGACGAGTGATCAAGAGACCCAGTACTTC. Protein: CASSTGTSDQETQYF.